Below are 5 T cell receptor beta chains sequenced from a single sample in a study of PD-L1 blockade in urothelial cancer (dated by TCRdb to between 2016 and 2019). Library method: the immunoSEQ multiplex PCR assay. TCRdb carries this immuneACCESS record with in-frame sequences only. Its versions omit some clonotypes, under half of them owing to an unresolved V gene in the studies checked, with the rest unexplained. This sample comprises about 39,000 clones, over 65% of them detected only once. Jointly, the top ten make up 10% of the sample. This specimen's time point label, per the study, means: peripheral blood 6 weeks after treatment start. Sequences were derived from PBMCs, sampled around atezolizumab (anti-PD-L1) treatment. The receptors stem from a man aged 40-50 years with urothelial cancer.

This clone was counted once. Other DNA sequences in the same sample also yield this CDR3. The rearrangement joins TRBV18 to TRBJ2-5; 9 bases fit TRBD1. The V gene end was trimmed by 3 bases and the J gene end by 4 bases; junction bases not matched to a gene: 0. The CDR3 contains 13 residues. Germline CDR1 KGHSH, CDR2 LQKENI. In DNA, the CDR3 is TGTGCCAGCTCACCGGGACAGGGAGAGACCCAGTACTTC. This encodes CASSPGQGETQYF.

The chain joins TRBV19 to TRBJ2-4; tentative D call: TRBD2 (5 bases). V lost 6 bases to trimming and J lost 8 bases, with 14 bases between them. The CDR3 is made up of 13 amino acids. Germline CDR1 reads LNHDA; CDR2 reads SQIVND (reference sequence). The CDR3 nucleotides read TGTGCCAGTAGCTTGAGGGAGATGGACATTCAGTACTTC. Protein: CASSLREMDIQYF.

CDR3 sequence reads: CASSPVNEQFF. CDR3 DNA: TGTGCCAGCAGTCCCGTGAATGAGCAGTTCTTC. The chain employs TRBV28 and TRBJ2-1, with unresolved D. The CDR3 runs 11 residues. From germline, CDR1 is MDHEN and CDR2 SYDVKM. Trimming removed 5 bases from V and 7 bases from J, with 6 bases in between.

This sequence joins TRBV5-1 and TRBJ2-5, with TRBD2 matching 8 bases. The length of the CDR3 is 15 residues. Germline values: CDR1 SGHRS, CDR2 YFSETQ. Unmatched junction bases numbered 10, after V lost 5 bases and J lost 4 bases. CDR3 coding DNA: TGCGCCAGCAGTCTGAGCGGGAGAGGATTAGAGACCCAGTACTTC. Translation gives CASSLSGRGLETQYF.

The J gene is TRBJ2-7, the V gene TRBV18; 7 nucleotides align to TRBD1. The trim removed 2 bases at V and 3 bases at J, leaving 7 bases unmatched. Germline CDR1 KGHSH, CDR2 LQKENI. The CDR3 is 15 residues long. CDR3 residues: CASSPADREHYEQYF. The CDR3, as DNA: TGTGCCAGCTCACCAGCTGACAGGGAACACTACGAGCAGTACTTC. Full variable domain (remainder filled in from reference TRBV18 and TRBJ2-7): NAGVMQNPRHLVRRRGQEARLRCSPMKGHSHVYWYRQLPEEGLKFMVYLQKENIIDESGMPKERFSAEFPKEGPSILRIQQVVRGDSAAYFCASSPADREHYEQYFGPGTRLTVT.